A single sample gave rise to the 14 T cell receptor beta chains below, sequenced in a study of neurological immune-mediated disorders. One entry per CDR3 protein, called by TCRdb with MiXCR from the 5' RACE reads. Altogether about 53,000 distinct CDR3 sequences are present, roughly 8.8% being singletons, with the ten largest covering under 2.5%. Time point indicated: longitudinal time-point 3. What was sequenced was PBMCs. The source of these receptors is a woman between 40 and 50 years old in good health.

At least ten counts were recorded for this clonotype. In DNA form, the CDR3 reads TGCAGTGCTAGGGGACTAGCGGGAGGAGATACGCAGTATTTT. This encodes CSARGLAGGDTQYF. J is TRBJ2-3 and V is TRBV20-1; 15 bases align to TRBD2. V gave up 3 bases and J gave up 5 bases; unmatched junction bases: 0. The germline V gene encodes CDR1 DFQATT and CDR2 SNEGSKA (reference sequence). The CDR3 covers 14 residues.

This clonotype was observed at least ten times. The rearrangement uses TRBV6-5 and TRBJ2-3; D ambiguous. V was cut by 7 bases and J by 0 bases, with 17 bases left in between. The CDR3 spans 16 residues. Germline assignment: CDR1 MNHEY and CDR2 SVGAGI. The CDR3 sequence: CASNKQSQASTDTQYF. CDR3 in DNA: TGTGCCAGCAACAAACAGAGTCAGGCTAGCACAGATACGCAGTATTTT.

This clonotype appeared many times. The chain joins TRBV27 to TRBJ1-5, with D hard to call. CDR3 length equals 13 residues. Germline CDR1 is MNHEY and CDR2 is SMNVEV (reference sequence). Trimming stripped 2 bases from V and 3 bases from J, with 5 bases between. The CDR3 nucleotides are TGTGCCAGCAGTTTAGTTCCCAATCAGCCCCAGCATTTT. It codes for CASSLVPNQPQHF.

This clonotype was recorded at least ten times. V gene TRBV12-3 or TRBV12-4 combines with J gene TRBJ2-7, with D maybe TRBD1 (5 bases). This CDR3 is 12 amino acids long. V gave up 5 bases and J gave up 4 bases, with 9 bases separating them. The CDR3 DNA follows: TGTGCCAGCAGTCGGCAGGGATACGAGCAGTACTTC. Translating it yields CASSRQGYEQYF.

This clonotype was recorded at least ten times. The chain is built from TRBV29-1 and TRBJ2-1; 7 positions match TRBD2. Germline CDR1 is SQVTM and CDR2 is ANQGSEA. There are 12 residues in the CDR3. Losses at the gene ends were 5 bases for V and 9 bases for J; bases not matched to a gene: 7. CDR3 amino acids: CSVNKGRAEQFF. CDR3 coding DNA: TGCAGCGTTAATAAGGGGAGGGCTGAGCAGTTCTTC.

This clonotype was recorded many times. The rearrangement joins TRBV4-3 to TRBJ1-1; TRBD1 matches at 8 bases. V lost 4 bases and J lost 1; bases outside the gene matches: 8. Germline V gene sequence: CDR1 LGHNA, CDR2 YSLEER. The CDR3 consists of 16 residues. Written as DNA, the CDR3 is TGCGCCAGCAGCCGAAACCCTACAGGGGGGAACACTGAAGCTTTCTTT. The encoded protein is CASSRNPTGGNTEAFF.

There are many counts of this clonotype. The V gene is TRBV29-1, the J gene TRBJ2-1, with D unclear. The CDR3 is made up of 10 amino acids. Per germline, CDR1 SQVTM and CDR2 ANQGSEA. Trimming stripped 4 bases from V and 14 bases from J, with 12 bases between. This CDR3 reads CSVAVTTEFF. CDR3 DNA: TGCAGCGTTGCAGTAACCACAGAGTTCTTC.

There are many counts of this clonotype. The V and J genes are TRBV6-6 and TRBJ2-1, with D hard to call. V lost 5 bases and J 3 bases, leaving 14 bases between the germline ends. This CDR3 has 15 residues. CDR1 is MNHNY, CDR2 SVGAGI, per germline (reference sequence). The CDR3 spells CASSLGIPLYNEQFF. The CDR3 DNA sequence: TGTGCCAGCAGTCTAGGGATCCCTCTCTACAATGAGCAGTTCTTC.

In its sample, this clonotype was seen many times. The V call is TRBV4-3, the J call TRBJ1-4; D gene unclear. The CDR3 sequence is 15 residues long. Trimming stripped 4 bases from V and 5 bases from J, with 14 bases between. Germline V lookup: CDR1 LGHNA, CDR2 YSLEER. The CDR3 DNA follows: TGCGCCAGCAGCCCCCGTGTAGCCCCGAATGAAAAACTGTTTTTT. Amino acid sequence: CASSPRVAPNEKLFF.

This clonotype was counted at least ten times. The chain is built from TRBV5-1 and TRBJ2-3; 8 bases fit TRBD1. Germline V gene sequence: CDR1 SGHRS, CDR2 YFSETQ. This CDR3 is built from 16 residues. V dropped 0 bases and J dropped 3; count of bases not matched to a gene: 6. CDR3 region: CASSLDQTGDTDTQYF. The CDR3 DNA is TGCGCCAGCAGCTTGGACCAGACAGGGGATACAGATACGCAGTATTTT.

This clonotype was seen many times. The V gene is TRBV20-1, the J gene TRBJ2-7; 10 bases align to TRBD2. Germline assignment: CDR1 DFQATT and CDR2 SNEGSKA (reference sequence). The CDR3 spans 13 residues. Trimming removed 6 bases from V and 3 bases from J; junction bases left unmatched: 5. The CDR3 spells CSARQREGYEQYF. CDR3 sequence (DNA): TGCAGTGCCCGGCAGCGGGAGGGCTACGAGCAGTACTTC.

The J gene is TRBJ1-1, the V gene TRBV10-3, with a weak D call TRBD1 (5 bases). From germline, CDR1 is ENHRY and CDR2 SYGVKD. There are 13 residues in the CDR3. The V gene lost 10 bases and the J gene lost 4 bases, with 16 bases spanning the gap. The CDR3 spells CATKGQGTTEAFF. CDR3 DNA: TGTGCCACCAAGGGGCAGGGTACCACTGAAGCTTTCTTT.

This clonotype appeared a few times. CDR3 in amino acids: CASSQAGGVSRSYNEQFF. CDR3 bases: TGTGCCAGCAGCCAAGCGGGAGGCGTTTCGAGATCCTACAATGAGCAGTTCTTC. V is TRBV3-1 and J is TRBJ2-1; 7 positions match TRBD2. J was trimmed by 1 base and V by 1 base; bases with no gene match: 10. CDR1 and CDR2 from the germline V gene are LGHDT and YNNKEL (reference sequence). The CDR3 contains 18 residues.

This clonotype was seen more than once but under ten times. V gene TRBV18 combines with J gene TRBJ2-3; D is undetermined. The germline V and J ends were trimmed by 3 bases and 2 bases, with 15 bases remaining between them. CDR3 length: 16 amino acids. Germline V gene data show CDR1 as KGHSH and CDR2 as LQKENI. CDR3: CASSPMDHRATDTQYF. CDR3 bases: TGTGCCAGCTCACCGATGGACCACCGGGCCACAGATACGCAGTATTTT.